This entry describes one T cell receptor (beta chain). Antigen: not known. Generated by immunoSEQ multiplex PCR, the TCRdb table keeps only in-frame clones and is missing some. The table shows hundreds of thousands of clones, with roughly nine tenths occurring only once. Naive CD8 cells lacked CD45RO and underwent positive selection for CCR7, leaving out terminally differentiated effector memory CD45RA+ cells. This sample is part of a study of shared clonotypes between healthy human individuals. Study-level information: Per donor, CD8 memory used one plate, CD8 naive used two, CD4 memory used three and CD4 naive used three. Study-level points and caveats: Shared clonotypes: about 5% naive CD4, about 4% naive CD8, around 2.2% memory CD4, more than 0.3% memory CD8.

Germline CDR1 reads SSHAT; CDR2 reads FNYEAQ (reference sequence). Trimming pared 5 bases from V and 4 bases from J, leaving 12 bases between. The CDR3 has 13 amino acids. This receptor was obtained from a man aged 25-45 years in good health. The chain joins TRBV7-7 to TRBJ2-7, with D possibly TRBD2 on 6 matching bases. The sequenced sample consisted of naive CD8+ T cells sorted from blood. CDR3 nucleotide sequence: TGTGCCAGCAGCCCAGGAGGGGAGTACGAGCAGTACTTC. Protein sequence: CASSPGGEYEQYF.